This T cell receptor (beta chain) was recovered during a study of beta chain features in type 1 diabetes. Expressed TCRB transcripts were sequenced because the entire RNA isolate underwent reverse transcription. TCRdb's table, derived via immunoSEQ multiplex PCR, lists solely in-frame clones and lacks some. The data contain some 10,000 clones, approximately 78% of them singletons. With regard to this clone: As yet, its antigen is unknown.

Overall study findings and caveats: TCRB repertoires of naive, central memory and Treg cells appeared more similar among patients than among healthy donors. The study found fewer insertions and more deletions at VDJ junctions in type 1 diabetes patients. HLA effects on TCRB rearrangement stayed unresolved here.

This CDR3 comprises 15 residues. CDR1 is SGHAT, CDR2 FQNNGV, per germline. V was shortened by 5 bases and J by 0 bases, with 11 bases between the two germline ends. Sequenced: Tregs from blood. The chain carries TRBV11-2 and TRBJ2-1; D may be TRBD1 (5 bases). This TCR came from a woman under 30 in good health. CDR3 amino acids: CASSPGRDSYNEQFF. As DNA, the CDR3 is TGTGCCAGCAGCCCCGGCAGGGACTCCTACAATGAGCAGTTCTTC.